The T cell receptor beta chain described here comes from a study of shared clonotypes between healthy human individuals (dated by TCRdb to 2018 to 2020). About the full investigation: The cohort included three men and a couple of women between 18 and 49 years of age. For each donor, CD4 naive and CD4 memory were each given three plates, CD8 naive was given two plates, and CD8 memory was given one plate. The study deeply sequenced blood TCR repertoires of 5 or 6 healthy adults to estimate repertoire size and the extent of clonotype sharing between individuals. To increase sequencing depth and limit assay-specific biases, different laboratories used diverse techniques to prepare libraries and sequence TCR repertoires. Per donor, leukapheresis produced somewhere between about 0.9 and 9 billion PBMCs.

The research as a whole found: Sharing across a few donors was observed for approximately 5% of naive CD4, 3% to 3.5% of naive CD8, over 2% of memory CD4, and about 0.4% of memory CD8 clonotypes. Pairwise subsampling indicated that sequencing depth was expected to affect the degree of clonotype sharing among donors. Clonotypes shared by all four sorted-subset donors showed higher generation probabilities than non-shared clonotypes. Naive subsets generally had larger estimated clonotype richness than memory subsets. The small number of donors limited the genetic and exposure-history diversity represented. Sampling was restricted to blood, and TCR repertoires in tissue are likely to differ from TCR repertoires in blood. Even with the large sequencing depth, rarefaction of the sorted-subset datasets indicated that sequencing was incomplete.

The donors were healthy, HIV-negative adults with no recently reported acute infections or vaccinations. All donors were Caucasian adults living in Nashville, Tennessee, USA. CD4+ T cells were enriched by magnetic negative selection, after which naive cells were positively selected on CD45RA and the negative fraction was taken as the memory subset. Blood was obtained by leukapheresis, after which PBMCs were separated by Ficoll-Histopaque density gradient centrifugation and cryopreserved in liquid nitrogen vapor phase. Analytical flow cytometry was used to check the purity and quantity of each magnetically sorted T cell population. Genomic DNA was isolated from every sorted fraction and measured by UV absorbance on a Nanodrop 2000c. Worth noting for this clone: What this receptor recognizes is not known. Per-nucleotide qualities are absent, and no much larger clonotype sits a single base away.

Trimming removed 8 bases from V and 9 bases from J; the gene matches leave 11 bases unexplained. The CDR3 spans 14 residues, from the cysteine through the phenylalanine. The only DNA kept is the CDR3, 42 bases in frame from the first base. According to the germline V gene, CDR1 reads SNHLY and CDR2 reads FYNNEI. Using the deep immunoSEQ assay, TCR CDR3 regions were amplified from genomic DNA by multiplex PCR. Extracted genomic DNA from each cell subset was spread evenly across all wells of several immunoSEQ 96-well plates, with each plate serving as a replicate. For sorted subsets, each replicate PCR was loaded with 200 ng genomic DNA, equivalent to about 33,000 T cell genomes. The purified libraries were quantified using a Qubit 3.0 fluorometer, sized with a Bioanalyzer 2100, and then quantified again using the KAPA Library Quantification kit. Each immunoSEQ 96-well plate was sequenced on its own single-read 150-cycle Illumina NextSeq 550 flow cell. Under the source paper's analysis protocol: Because only junctional sequences without quality scores were contained in the immunoSEQ output, filtering matching that applied to full-length reads could not be performed. To assign V/J genes and CDR3, sequences were annotated using PyIR, a Python wrapper for IgBLAST v1.9, with IMGT germline references. Reads were filtered out if the reads had weak V/J assignments (E-value above 1e-6), no CDR3, stop codons, out-of-frame junctions, or ambiguous translated residues. V3J clonotypes were defined as sequences sharing an identical inferred V gene, J gene, and CDR3 amino acid sequence. The percentage overlap between two repertoires was calculated by dividing the number of shared unique clonotypes by the size of the smaller repertoire. Three approaches were used to assess repertoire richness: RTK rarefaction, the Chao1 estimator, and Recon v2.1 estimates of unobserved clonotypes. Generation probabilities for all TCRbeta clonotypes obtained by the gDNA method from a few donors were computed using OLGA. TCRdb obtained this table from immuneACCESS and retained in-frame rearrangements with V and J assigned. These tables miss some clones; where compared with another copy, unresolved V genes account for less than half of the shortfall, and the remainder is unexplained. V and J calls and clone size are as listed in that table; D and trimming were resolved from the DNA. The sample contains over 1.5 million clones, under 99% of them found a single time. Around 0.47% of the sample belongs to the ten largest clones.

Sequencing input: naive CD4+ T cells sorted from blood. The cell subset or site label, as the study defines it: CD45RA+ positively selected. Rearrangement joined TRBV2 to TRBJ2-1, with 9 bases matching TRBD2. The clonotype originates from a man aged 30 to 45 in good health. The DNA sequence reads TGTGCCAGCCAAGGGCTAGCGGGAAGGGGTGAGCAGTTCTTC. It translates to CASQGLAGRGEQFF. This CDR3, with the reference TRBV2 and TRBJ2-1 proteins standing in past its ends, gives the full variable domain EPEVTQTPSHQVTQMGQEVILRCVPISNHLYFYWYRQILGQKVEFLVSFYNNEISEKSEIFDDQFSVERPDGSNFTLKIRSTKLEDSAMYFCASQGLAGRGEQFFGPGTRLTVL.